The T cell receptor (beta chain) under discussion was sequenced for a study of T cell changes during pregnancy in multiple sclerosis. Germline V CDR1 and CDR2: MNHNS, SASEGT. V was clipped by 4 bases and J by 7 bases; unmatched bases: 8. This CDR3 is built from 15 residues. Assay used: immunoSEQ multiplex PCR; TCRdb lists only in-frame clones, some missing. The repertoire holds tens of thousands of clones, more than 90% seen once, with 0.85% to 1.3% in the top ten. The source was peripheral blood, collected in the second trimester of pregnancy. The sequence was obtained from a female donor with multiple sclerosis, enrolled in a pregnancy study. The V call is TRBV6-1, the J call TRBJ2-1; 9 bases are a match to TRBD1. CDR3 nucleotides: TGTGCCAGCAGTGGGCGGACAGGGGTGATGAATGAGCAGTTCTTC. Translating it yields CASSGRTGVMNEQFF.